These 27 T cell receptor beta chains originate from one sample sequenced in a study of blood T cell repertoires in COVID-19. Here immunoSEQ multiplex PCR was the method, and the copy in TCRdb shows in-frame clones only, minus some. The profile covers 200,000 to 300,000 clones, with around 88% appearing a single time and 0.95% to 1.5% taken by the ten largest. Material: PBMCs or T cells enriched from blood (not recorded which). These receptor sequences come from a woman in her thirties or forties with acute COVID-19.

The genes are TRBV4-2 and TRBJ2-1; a possible D gene is TRBD2 (6 bases). The V end lost 0 bases, the J end lost 0 bases, and 12 bases lay between the germline ends. CDR1 and CDR2 from the germline V gene are LGHNA and YNFKEQ. This CDR3 region has 17 residues. DNA of the CDR3: TGTGCCAGCAGCCAAGAAGGTTTCGGGAGCTCCTACAATGAGCAGTTCTTC. This sequence encodes CASSQEGFGSSYNEQFF.

This clone has just one count. CDR3 sequence reads: CASSSGLAAQETQYF. DNA of the CDR3: TGTGCCAGTAGTAGTGGACTAGCGGCCCAAGAGACCCAGTACTTC. J is TRBJ2-5 and V is TRBV19; 10 bases agree with TRBD2. CDR1 and CDR2 (germline): LNHDA, SQIVND (reference sequence). This CDR3 comprises 15 residues. V gave up 4 bases and J gave up 1 base; unmatched junction bases: 3.

In DNA, the CDR3 is TGTGCCAGCAGTTCCTACCGATACTACAATGAGCAGTTCTTC. Protein: CASSSYRYYNEQFF. V is TRBV27 and J is TRBJ2-1; D call uncertain. The germline gives CDR1 MNHEY, CDR2 SMNVEV (reference sequence). The CDR3 sequence is 14 residues long. The V end was cut by 4 bases, the J end by 3 bases, with 10 bases between.

This clone was seen more than once but under ten times. The J gene is TRBJ2-7, the V gene TRBV29-1, with D unclear. CDR1 is SQVTM and CDR2 is ANQGSEA in the germline V gene. With 6 bases removed from V and 2 bases from J, the gap between germline ends came to 5 bases. The CDR3 runs to 10 residues. CDR3 protein: CSVLPYEQYF. Written as DNA, the CDR3 is TGCAGCGTCCTCCCCTACGAGCAGTACTTC.

This chain uses TRBV29-1 with TRBJ2-1, with TRBD2 identical over 8 bases. The V gene's germline CDR1 is SQVTM and CDR2 ANQGSEA. The CDR3 has 13 residues. After removal of 7 bases from V and 9 bases from J, the junction contained 11 bases not matched to a gene. The CDR3 nucleotides are TGCAGCGCCTTAGCGGGACCTACGGGTGAGCAGTTCTTC. Amino acids: CSALAGPTGEQFF.

This sequence joins TRBV24-1 and TRBJ1-2; 10 nucleotides line up with TRBD1. This CDR3 contains 13 residues. Germline trimming cut 9 bases from V and 6 bases from J; bases unmatched to any gene: 6. Germline CDR1 KGHDR, CDR2 SFDVKD. Written as DNA, the CDR3 is TGTGCCACCCACCCCGGGACAGGGGATGGCTACACCTTC. This codes for CATHPGTGDGYTF.

The rearrangement joins TRBV2 to TRBJ1-5; tentatively, D is TRBD1 (5 bases). Germline lookup yields CDR1 SNHLY and CDR2 FYNNEI. The CDR3 is made up of 16 amino acids. Trimming took 5 bases from V and 0 from J, leaving 14 bases between them. CDR3 in amino acids: CASSYYPGNSNQPQHF. CDR3 DNA: TGTGCCAGCAGTTACTACCCAGGGAATAGCAATCAGCCCCAGCATTTT.

The chain couples TRBV12-3 or TRBV12-4 to TRBJ1-4, with TRBD1 as a possible D gene (5 bases). The CDR3 totals 12 residues. Trimming removed 5 bases at V and 6 bases at J, with 7 bases between. CDR3 bases: TGTGCCAGCAGTCCAGGGTATGAAAAACTGTTTTTT. The encoded protein is CASSPGYEKLFF.

V gene TRBV5-6 combines with J gene TRBJ2-1, with TRBD2 identical over 10 bases. Germline V CDR1 and CDR2: SGHDT, YYEEEE. J lost 6 bases, V lost 2 bases, and 8 bases had no gene match. This CDR3 has 16 amino acids. The CDR3 DNA is TGTGCCAGCAGCTTACGAGCGGGAGGGCCGTTCAATGAGCAGTTCTTC. Protein product: CASSLRAGGPFNEQFF.

The CDR3 nucleotides read TGTGCCAGCAGCTTTGGCAGGCCCATTCGTGGCTACACCTTC. Translation: CASSFGRPIRGYTF. The V gene is TRBV5-6, the J gene TRBJ1-2; D is unclear. CDR3 length: 14 amino acids. Between the trimmed V and J ends, which lost 2 bases and 7 bases, there was a span of 15 bases. The germline gives CDR1 SGHDT, CDR2 YYEEEE.

This clone has a single count. The J gene is TRBJ2-4, the V gene TRBV5-1; no firm D call. CDR1 and CDR2 from the germline V gene are SGHRS and YFSETQ. CDR3 length: 18 residues. The V end was cut by 0 bases, the J end by 2 bases, with 18 bases between. CDR3 sequence: CASSLVRGNLGSKNIQYF. In DNA form, the CDR3 reads TGCGCCAGCAGCTTGGTTCGAGGTAACTTAGGTTCCAAAAACATTCAGTACTTC.

The chain is built from TRBV7-2 and TRBJ1-5; 8 bases agree with TRBD1. The CDR3 spans 19 residues. Germline V gene data show CDR1 as SGHTA and CDR2 as FQGNSA. V lost 7 bases to trimming and J lost 9 bases; unmatched junction nucleotides: 26. The CDR3 loop is CASTNTTPFSGTGNVPQHF. In DNA, the CDR3 is TGTGCCAGCACGAATACGACGCCTTTCTCCGGGACAGGAAATGTGCCCCAGCATTTT.

The chain couples TRBV11-3 to TRBJ2-3, with 14 bases identical to TRBD2. Germline V lookup: CDR1 SGHNT, CDR2 YENEEA. This CDR3 has 16 residues. V dropped 5 bases and J dropped 4; count of bases not matched to a gene: 5. CDR3 nucleotide sequence: TGTGCCAGCAGCCGGGGACTAGCGGGAGACTCAGATACGCAGTATTTT. It encodes CASSRGLAGDSDTQYF. Full variable domain (rest looked up from reference TRBV11-3 and TRBJ2-3): EAGVVQSPRYKIIEKKQPVAFWCNPISGHNTLYWYLQNLGQGPELLIRYENEEAVDDSQLPKDRFSAERLKGVDSTLKIQPAELGDSAVYLCASSRGLAGDSDTQYFGPGTRLTVL.

This clone was observed once. This chain joins TRBV6-5 and TRBJ2-1; D perhaps matches TRBD2 (5 bases). V was pared by 6 bases and J by 0 bases, with 12 bases between. The CDR3 runs 15 residues. In germline, CDR1 is MNHEY, CDR2 SVGAGI. The chain's CDR3 is CASSLWESSYNEQFF. CDR3 coding DNA: TGTGCCAGCAGCCTTTGGGAGAGCTCCTACAATGAGCAGTTCTTC.

This chain joins TRBV7-3 and TRBJ1-1, with D possibly being TRBD1 (5 bases). The CDR3 contains 15 residues. Trimming removed 2 bases from V and 3 bases from J, with 13 bases in between. CDR1 SGHTA and CDR2 FQGTGA come from the germline V gene. The CDR3 region has the DNA TGTGCCAGCAGCTTATGGGGCAGGGAAGACACTGAAGCTTTCTTT. This encodes CASSLWGREDTEAFF.

The chain recombines TRBV28 with TRBJ1-6; 7 nucleotides match TRBD1. The ends lost 6 bases at V and 8 bases at J; junction bases unmatched: 1. The CDR3 spans 12 residues. In germline, CDR1 is MDHEN, CDR2 SYDVKM. The CDR3 nucleotides are TGTGCCAGCAGCACAGGGGATTCACCCCTCCACTTT. It encodes CASSTGDSPLHF. The full variable domain, its missing parts supplied by reference TRBV28 and TRBJ1-6, is DVKVTQSSRYLVKRTGEKVFLECVQDMDHENMFWYRQDPGLGLRLIYFSYDVKMKEKGDIPEGYSVSREKKERFSLILESASTNQTSMYLCASSTGDSPLHFGNGTRLTVT.

The V gene is TRBV29-1, the J gene TRBJ2-6, with 10 bases identical to TRBD1. This CDR3 is built from 15 residues. Germline CDR1 and CDR2: SQVTM and ANQGSEA. V lost 7 bases, J lost 1 base, and 4 bases stayed unmatched. CDR3 protein: CSAGTGVSGANVLTF. DNA for the CDR3: TGCAGCGCCGGGACAGGGGTTTCTGGGGCCAACGTCCTGACTTTC.

The chain employs TRBV5-5 and TRBJ2-7; 9 bases map to TRBD1. V was clipped by 4 bases and J by 3 bases; unmatched bases: 14. This CDR3 has 17 amino acids. Germline CDR1 and CDR2: SGHKS and YYEKEE (reference sequence). CDR3 coding DNA: TGTGCCAGCAGCCCCTGGTTCGACAGGGGGAGAAACTACGAGCAGTACTTC. The encoded protein is CASSPWFDRGRNYEQYF.

V gene TRBV2 combines with J gene TRBJ1-1, with TRBD1 matching 7 bases. The length of the CDR3 is 15 residues. V lost 5 bases and J lost 1; bases outside the gene matches: 7. Germline CDR1 SNHLY, CDR2 FYNNEI. The CDR3 protein is CASSSTGTENTEAFF. CDR3 DNA sequence: TGTGCCAGCAGTTCTACCGGGACAGAGAACACTGAAGCTTTCTTT.

The rearrangement joins TRBV2 to TRBJ2-1, with D perhaps matching TRBD2 (5 bases). Germline V gives CDR1 SNHLY, CDR2 FYNNEI. The CDR3 has 15 residues. V was cut by 6 bases and J by 1 base, with 13 bases left in between. The CDR3 region has the DNA TGTGCCAGCAGCGAACTAGACCCGTCCTACAATGAGCAGTTCTTC. Residues: CASSELDPSYNEQFF.

This chain joins TRBV7-9 and TRBJ2-1; 8 bases match TRBD1. CDR3 length equals 13 residues. Germline V gives CDR1 SEHNR, CDR2 FQNEAQ (reference sequence). The J segment lost 4 bases and the V segment lost 7 bases, leaving 3 bases of the junction unmatched. The chain's CDR3 is CASTGQAYNEQFF. The CDR3 DNA follows: TGTGCCAGCACGGGACAGGCGTACAATGAGCAGTTCTTC.

This clone was seen a handful of times. The chain carries TRBV7-9 and TRBJ2-3; 9 bases fit TRBD2. The junction had 6 bases not matched to a gene; V was cut back by 1 base and J by 4 bases. The CDR3 runs to 16 residues. Germline-derived CDR1 and CDR2 are SEHNR and FQNEAQ (reference sequence). The CDR3 here is CASSLDIAGAADTQYF. In DNA form, the CDR3 reads TGTGCCAGCAGCTTAGACATAGCGGGAGCGGCAGATACGCAGTATTTT.

CDR3 sequence (DNA): TGTGCCAGCAGCTTAGGGCTAGCGGGACTCTACAATGAGCAGTTCTTC. Its translation is CASSLGLAGLYNEQFF. The chain carries TRBV13 and TRBJ2-1; 9 bases map to TRBD2. The CDR3 loop spans 16 amino acids. From germline, CDR1 is PRHDT and CDR2 FYEKMQ (reference sequence). V lost 0 bases, J lost 3 bases, and 3 bases stayed unmatched.

The chain recombines TRBV30 with TRBJ1-4; maybe TRBD1 (6 bases). V shed 3 bases and J shed 7 bases, with 9 bases lying between them. CDR3 length: 12 residues. CDR1 is GTSNPN, CDR2 SVGIG, per germline (reference sequence). The CDR3 here is CAWRDSGEKLFF. DNA for the CDR3: TGTGCCTGGAGGGACAGTGGTGAAAAACTGTTTTTT. The full variable domain, in which reference TRBV30 and TRBJ1-4 provide the parts outside the CDR3, is SQTIHQWPATLVQPVGSPLSLECTVEGTSNPNLYWYRQAAGRGLQLLFYSVGIGQISSEVPQNLSASRPQDRQFILSSKKLLLSDSGFYLCAWRDSGEKLFFGSGTQLSVL.

The rearrangement links TRBV12-3 or TRBV12-4 to TRBJ1-3; D unclear. The CDR3 loop spans 13 amino acids. Between the trimmed V and J ends, which lost 5 bases and 0 bases, there was a span of 5 bases. The CDR3 protein is CASSPYSGNTIYF. The CDR3 DNA is TGTGCCAGCAGTCCCTACTCTGGAAACACCATATATTTT.

The genes are TRBV14 and TRBJ2-3, with a tentative D call TRBD2 (5 bases). V lost 0 bases to trimming and J lost 2 bases, with 9 bases between them. Per the germline V gene, CDR1 is SGHDN and CDR2 is FVKESK. The CDR3 totals 15 residues. CDR3 DNA: TGTGCCAGCAGCCAAGAAAGGACTCTCACAGATACGCAGTATTTT. Translating it yields CASSQERTLTDTQYF.

The genes are TRBV14 and TRBJ2-1, with 11 bases fitting TRBD2. Losses at the gene ends were 4 bases for V and 8 bases for J; bases not matched to a gene: 10. Looked up from germline, CDR1 is SGHDN and CDR2 is FVKESK. The CDR3 runs to 16 residues. CDR3 loop: CASSLLSGRASYEQFF. In DNA, the CDR3 is TGTGCCAGCAGCCTACTTAGCGGGAGGGCCTCCTATGAGCAGTTCTTC. The variable domain in full, completed from reference TRBV14 and TRBJ2-1, reads EAGVTQFPSHSVIEKGQTVTLRCDPISGHDNLYWYRRVMGKEIKFLLHFVKESKQDESGMPNNRFLAERTGGTYSTLKVQPAELEDSGVYFCASSLLSGRASYEQFFGPGTRLTVL.